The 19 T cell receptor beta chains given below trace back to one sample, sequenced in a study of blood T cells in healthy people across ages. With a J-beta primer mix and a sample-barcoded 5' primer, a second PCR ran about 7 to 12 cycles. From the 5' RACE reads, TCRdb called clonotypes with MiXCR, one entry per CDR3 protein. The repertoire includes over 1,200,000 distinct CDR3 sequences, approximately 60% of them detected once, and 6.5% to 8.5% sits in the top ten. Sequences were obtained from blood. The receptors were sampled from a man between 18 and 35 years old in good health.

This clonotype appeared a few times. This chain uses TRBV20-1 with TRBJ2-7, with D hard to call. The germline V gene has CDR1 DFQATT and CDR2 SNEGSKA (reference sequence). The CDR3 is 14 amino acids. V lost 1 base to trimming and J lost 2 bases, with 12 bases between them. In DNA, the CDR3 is TGCAGTGCTAGAGTGATTAGTCGAGCCTACGAGCAGTACTTC. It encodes CSARVISRAYEQYF.

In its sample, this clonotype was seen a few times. The CDR3, as DNA: TGCAGTGCTCTTACCTCTAGCGGGAGTTTCTACGAGCAGTACTTC. This translates into CSALTSSGSFYEQYF. The chain carries TRBV20-1 and TRBJ2-7, with 10 bases fitting TRBD2. Germline CDR1 reads DFQATT; CDR2 reads SNEGSKA (reference sequence). The CDR3 extends over 15 amino acids. V shed 5 bases, J shed 3 bases, and the junction held 10 bases outside the gene matches.

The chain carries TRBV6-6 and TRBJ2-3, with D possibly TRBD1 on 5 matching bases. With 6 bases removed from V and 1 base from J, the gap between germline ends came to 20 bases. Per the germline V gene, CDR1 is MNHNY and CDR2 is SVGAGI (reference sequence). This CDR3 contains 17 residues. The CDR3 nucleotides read TGTGCCAGCAGCCGTGCAGGGAACCCTGTGGGCACAGATACGCAGTATTTT. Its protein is CASSRAGNPVGTDTQYF.

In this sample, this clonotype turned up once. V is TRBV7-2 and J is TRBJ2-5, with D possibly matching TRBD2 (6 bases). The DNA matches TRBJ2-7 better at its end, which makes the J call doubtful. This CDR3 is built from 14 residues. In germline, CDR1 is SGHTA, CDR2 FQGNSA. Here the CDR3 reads CASSLHRGNYEQYF. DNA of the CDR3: TGTGCCAGCAGCCTACACCGGGGGAACTACGAGCAGTACTTC.

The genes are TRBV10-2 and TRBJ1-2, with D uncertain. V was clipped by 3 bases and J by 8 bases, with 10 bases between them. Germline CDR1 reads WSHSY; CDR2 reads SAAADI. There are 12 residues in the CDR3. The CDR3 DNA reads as TGCGCCAGCAGTGAAGGACTGGTCGGCTACACCTTC. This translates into CASSEGLVGYTF.

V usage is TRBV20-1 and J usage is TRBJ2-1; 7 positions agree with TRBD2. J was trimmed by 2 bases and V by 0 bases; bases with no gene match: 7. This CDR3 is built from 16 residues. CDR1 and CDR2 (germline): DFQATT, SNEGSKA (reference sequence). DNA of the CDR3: TGCAGTGCTAGAGATCTTAATAGCGGGCCCTACAATGAGCAGTTCTTC. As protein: CSARDLNSGPYNEQFF.

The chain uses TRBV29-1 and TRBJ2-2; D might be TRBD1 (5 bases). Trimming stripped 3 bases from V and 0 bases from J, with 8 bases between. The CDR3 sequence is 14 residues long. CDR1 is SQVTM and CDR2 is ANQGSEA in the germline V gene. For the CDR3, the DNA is TGCAGCGTTGAGTGGGGCGCGAACACCGGGGAGCTGTTTTTT. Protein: CSVEWGANTGELFF.

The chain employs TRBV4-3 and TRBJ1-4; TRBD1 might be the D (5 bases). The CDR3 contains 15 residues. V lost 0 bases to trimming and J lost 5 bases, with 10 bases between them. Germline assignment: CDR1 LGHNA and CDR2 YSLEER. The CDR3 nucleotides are TGCGCCAGCAGCCAAGAGAATCGGGGGAATGAAAAACTGTTTTTT. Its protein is CASSQENRGNEKLFF.

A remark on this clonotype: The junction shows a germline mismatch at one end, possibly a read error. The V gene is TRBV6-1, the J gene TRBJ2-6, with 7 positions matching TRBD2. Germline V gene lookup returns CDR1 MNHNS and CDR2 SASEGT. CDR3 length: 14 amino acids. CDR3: CAGGGRPGTNVLTF. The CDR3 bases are TGTGCCGGCGGGGGTCGCCCTGGGACCAACGTCCTGACTTTC.

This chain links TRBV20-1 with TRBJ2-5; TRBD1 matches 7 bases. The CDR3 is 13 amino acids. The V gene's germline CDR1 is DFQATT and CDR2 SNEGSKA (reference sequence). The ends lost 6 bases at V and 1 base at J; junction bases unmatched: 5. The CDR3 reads CSADRAPQETQYF. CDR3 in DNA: TGCAGTGCCGACAGGGCTCCCCAAGAGACCCAGTACTTC.

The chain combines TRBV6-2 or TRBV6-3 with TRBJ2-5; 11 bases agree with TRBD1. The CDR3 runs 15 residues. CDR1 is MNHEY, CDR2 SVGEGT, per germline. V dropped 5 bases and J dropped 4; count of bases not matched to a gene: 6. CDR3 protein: CASSAIGQGAETQYF. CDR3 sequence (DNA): TGTGCCAGCAGTGCCATCGGACAGGGGGCAGAGACCCAGTACTTC.

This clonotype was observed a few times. The DNA of the CDR3 is TGTGCCAGCAGCTTCGGTAGCGGGAGCCGGTCCTACGAGCAGTACTTC. Residues: CASSFGSGSRSYEQYF. The chain carries TRBV7-2 and TRBJ2-7; 9 nucleotides agree with TRBD2. The CDR3 covers 16 residues. After removal of 3 bases from V and 1 base from J, the junction contained 7 bases not matched to a gene. CDR1 is SGHTA, CDR2 FQGNSA, per germline.

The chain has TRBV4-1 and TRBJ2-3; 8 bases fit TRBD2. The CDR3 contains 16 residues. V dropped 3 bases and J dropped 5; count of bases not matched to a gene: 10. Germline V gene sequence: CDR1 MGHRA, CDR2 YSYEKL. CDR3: CASSQRAAGVGDTQYF. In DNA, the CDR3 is TGCGCCAGCAGCCAGAGGGCAGCGGGAGTGGGAGATACGCAGTATTTT.

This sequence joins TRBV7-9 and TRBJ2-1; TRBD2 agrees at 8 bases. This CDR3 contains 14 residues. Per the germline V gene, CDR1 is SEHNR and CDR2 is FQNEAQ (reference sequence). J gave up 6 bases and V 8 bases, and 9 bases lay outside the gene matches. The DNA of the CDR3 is TGTGCCAGCCACCTTGGCGGGGGGACCAATGAGCAGTTCTTC. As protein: CASHLGGGTNEQFF.

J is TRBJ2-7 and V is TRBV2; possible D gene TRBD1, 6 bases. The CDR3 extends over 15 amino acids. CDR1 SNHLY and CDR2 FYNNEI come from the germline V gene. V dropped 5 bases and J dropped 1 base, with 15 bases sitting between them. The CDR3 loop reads CASSLVFDRSYEQYF. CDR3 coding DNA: TGTGCCAGCAGTCTAGTTTTTGACAGGTCCTACGAGCAGTACTTC. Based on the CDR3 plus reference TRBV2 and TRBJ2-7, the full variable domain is EPEVTQTPSHQVTQMGQEVILRCVPISNHLYFYWYRQILGQKVEFLVSFYNNEISEKSEIFDDQFSVERPDGSNFTLKIRSTKLEDSAMYFCASSLVFDRSYEQYFGPGTRLTVT.

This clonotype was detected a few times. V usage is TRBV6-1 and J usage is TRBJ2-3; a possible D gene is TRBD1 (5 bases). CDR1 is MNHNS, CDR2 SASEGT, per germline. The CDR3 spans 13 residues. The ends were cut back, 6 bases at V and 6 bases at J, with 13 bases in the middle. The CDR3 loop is CASRDPPGDTQYF. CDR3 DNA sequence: TGTGCCAGCAGGGATCCACCAGGGGATACGCAGTATTTT.

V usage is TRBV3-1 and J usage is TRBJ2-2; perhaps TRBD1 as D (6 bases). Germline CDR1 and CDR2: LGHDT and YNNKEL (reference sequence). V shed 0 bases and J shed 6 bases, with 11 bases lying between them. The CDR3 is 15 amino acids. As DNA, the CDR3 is TGTGCCAGCAGCCAAGATTCGACAGGTGCCGGGGAGCTGTTTTTT. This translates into CASSQDSTGAGELFF. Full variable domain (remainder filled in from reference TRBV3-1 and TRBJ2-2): DTAVSQTPKYLVTQMGNDKSIKCEQNLGHDTMYWYKQDSKKFLKIMFSYNNKELIINETVPNRFSPKSPDKAHLNLHINSLELGDSAVYFCASSQDSTGAGELFFGEGSRLTVL.

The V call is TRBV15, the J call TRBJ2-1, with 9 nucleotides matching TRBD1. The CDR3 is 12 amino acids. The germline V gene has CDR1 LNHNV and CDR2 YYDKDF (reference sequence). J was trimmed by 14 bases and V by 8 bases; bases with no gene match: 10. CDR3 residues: CATGFRTGDKFF. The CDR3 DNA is TGTGCCACCGGATTTAGGACAGGGGATAAGTTCTTC.

In nucleotides, the CDR3 is TGTGCCAGCAGTGAAGTGGGAAACGAGCAGTACTTC. This codes for CASSEVGNEQYF. The V call is TRBV25-1, the J call TRBJ2-7; no clear D gene. The CDR3 sequence is 12 residues long. Trimming cost V 2 bases and J 5 bases, with 7 bases left between them. CDR1 is MGHDK and CDR2 is SYGVNS in the germline V gene.